Listed below are T cell receptor beta chains from one sample, sequenced in a study of blood T cell repertoires in COVID-19. Generated by immunoSEQ multiplex PCR, the TCRdb table keeps only in-frame clones and is missing some. The table has some 270,000 clones, roughly 90% seen once. The sequencing input was PBMCs or T cells enriched from blood (not recorded which). Receptors were obtained from a man aged 35 to 55 who had been exposed to COVID-19. CDR3s include the opening cysteine and the closing phenylalanine or tryptophan. D genes are given only for firm matches. The size of a clone is reported for some rows only, either as once, few or many, or as a class for expanded clones.

CASIGRGSLSYEQYF	TGTGCCAGCATAGGGAGGGGCAGTCTCTCCTACGAGCAGTACTTC	TRBV2	TRBJ2-7	once	TRBD2
CASSRGGTGNNQPQHF	TGTGCCAGCAGCAGAGGCGGGACAGGGAACAATCAGCCCCAGCATTTT	TRBV5-4	TRBJ1-5	once	TRBD1
CASSTRQINYGYTF	TGTGCCAGCAGCACCCGACAGATTAACTATGGCTACACCTTC	TRBV9	TRBJ1-2	NA	NA
CASSVWTSGIRETQYF	TGTGCCAGTAGTGTGTGGACTAGCGGGATTCGGGAGACCCAGTACTTC	TRBV19	TRBJ2-5	NA	TRBD2
CASRISMGSGTSGGNTGELFF	TGTGCCAGCAGGATATCTATGGGGTCCGGGACTAGCGGGGGAAACACCGGGGAGCTGTTTTTT	TRBV28	TRBJ2-2	NA	TRBD2
CASSQPLKNTEAFF	TGTGCCAGCAGCCAACCACTGAAAAACACTGAAGCTTTCTTT	TRBV3-1/TRBV3-2	TRBJ1-1	NA	NA
CASSSTSTGAYEQYF	TGTGCCAGCAGTTCTACCTCGACAGGGGCCTACGAGCAGTACTTC	TRBV28	TRBJ2-7	NA	TRBD1
CASSLFVGQQETQYF	TGTGCCAGCAGCTTATTTGTGGGACAACAAGAGACCCAGTACTTC	TRBV7-3	TRBJ2-5	NA	NA
CASSQGANTEAFF	TGTGCCAGCAGCCAAGGGGCGAACACTGAAGCTTTCTTT	TRBV12-3/TRBV12-4	TRBJ1-1	NA	NA
CASSYPRGSGSAGTYEQYF	TGTGCCAGCAGTTACCCTCGGGGTAGCGGGAGTGCGGGGACCTACGAGCAGTACTTC	TRBV28	TRBJ2-7	NA	TRBD2
CASSVGQSRGYTF	TGCGCCAGCAGTGTGGGACAGTCTCGGGGCTACACCTTC	TRBV10-2	TRBJ1-2	once	TRBD1
CAWKSEGHERAFF	TGTGCCTGGAAATCCGAGGGACACGAGCGAGCTTTCTTT	TRBV30	TRBJ1-1	NA	NA
CASSLIPREYSYNEQFF	TGTGCCAGCAGCTTAATCCCGCGGGAATACTCCTACAATGAGCAGTTCTTC	TRBV7-6	TRBJ2-1	NA	NA
CASSEVGGAGGYTF	TGTGCCAGCAGTGAAGTCGGGGGGGCGGGCGGCTACACCTTC	TRBV6-1	TRBJ1-2	NA	NA
CASRLTGAGTGELFF	TGTGCCAGTAGGCTGACAGGGGCGGGCACCGGGGAGCTGTTTTTT	TRBV19	TRBJ2-2	NA	TRBD1
CASSPWTAHKEYEQYF	TGTGCCAGCAGCCCCTGGACAGCCCACAAGGAATACGAGCAGTACTTC	TRBV5-4	TRBJ2-7	few	NA
CASSVASENEQFF	TGTGCCAGCAGTGTGGCATCGGAGAATGAGCAGTTCTTC	TRBV6-4	TRBJ2-1	few	NA